This T cell receptor (beta chain) appears in the sequencing data of a study of PD-L1 blockade in urothelial cancer (dated by TCRdb to about 2017). Background for the entire study: Every patient began therapy in 2014 and was given atezolizumab 1,200 mg intravenously every 3 weeks. About 90% of the roughly 30 patients were identified as males with urothelial cancer of bladder origin, and a prior smoking history was reported by 18 of 29 patients. Patients had an ECOG performance status of 0 or 1 and had received between 0 and 3 prior chemotherapy regimens. Blood samples were analyzed at two time points: 3 weeks after treatment start (second dose) and 6 weeks after treatment start. Blood samples gave a median of roughly 150,000 T cells and 77,000 or so unique TCRs, with a median clonality of 0.080. Somatic, immune and clinical correlates of response to PD-L1 blockade with atezolizumab in urothelial cancer were the focus of an exploratory multi-omic analysis. Pretreatment tumor samples, along with matched peripheral blood collected serially before and after atezolizumab treatment, underwent TCR sequencing. Durable clinical benefit meant progression-free survival longer than 6 months, and TCR features were also tested against progression-free and overall survival. In the same patients, pretreatment tumors underwent whole exome sequencing and RNA sequencing in addition to TCR sequencing. Durable clinical benefit was achieved by nine patients but not by the remaining 20. Pretreatment blood TCR-seq was available for twenty-nine patients, at least one posttreatment blood collection was obtained for approximately 24 patients, and tumor TCR-seq was available for approximately 24 patients. What the research found in general, with its limitations: Greater expansion of tumor-associated TCR clones in peripheral blood 3 weeks after the start of treatment was observed in patients with durable benefit (n ≈ 22, p = 0.022). Small sample size (n ≈ 30) and many exploratory analyses mean the results are intended to be hypothesis-generating. Improved progression-free and overall survival was associated with having pretreatment peripheral blood TCR clonality below the median.

The CDR3, from cysteine to phenylalanine, totals 16 residues. This entry keeps only the CDR3 DNA: 48 bases, framed from base 1. Sequences KGHSH (CDR1) and LQKENI (CDR2) are obtained from the germline V gene. V is pruned by 2 bases and J by 7 bases, leaving 9 bases of the junction without a gene match. The cohort comprised around 31 patients with locally advanced or metastatic urothelial carcinoma treated at Memorial Sloan Kettering on a trial protocol. Peripheral blood mononuclear cells were collected pretreatment and during treatment, with between 1 and 8 total time points per patient. The Qiagen DNeasy Blood extraction kit was used to purify genomic DNA from total PBMCs and from tumor samples. PBMCs were collected pretreatment and during treatment and were isolated and stored as previously described. Each PCR received spiked-in synthetic TCR analog templates so that absolute template abundance could be estimated from read counts. The immunoSEQ assay used bias-controlled V and J gene primers to amplify TCRbeta CDR3 regions from genomic DNA. Sequencing of rearranged TCRbeta segments was done at approximately 20X coverage. In the authors' own workflow: Sequencing errors were corrected by clustering and CDR3s were annotated against IMGT to assign V, D and J genes. Downstream analyses used only productive TCRbeta rearrangements and left out out-of-frame or stop-codon sequences. To compute clonality, Shannon entropy was normalized by the log of the number of unique productive sequences and then subtracted from one. Clones differing between time points or between blood and tumor were identified by Fisher's exact test with Benjamini-Hochberg correction at adjusted p below 0.01. The table comes from immuneACCESS by way of TCRdb, which keeps in-frame sequences with V and J called. Part of the clones is missing from these tables; in studies checked, under half for an unresolved V gene and the rest for unknown reasons. D and trimming come from the DNA, and the V and J calls and clone size come from that table. The table for this sample lists tens of thousands of clones; approximately 77% of them were counted only once. 3% to 4% of the sample rests with the top ten.

Remarks on this clone: The antigen it recognizes is unknown. Base qualities are not at hand, and no much larger clone is one base apart.

The chain couples TRBV18 to TRBJ2-2; the central 8 bases match TRBD2. This specimen consisted of PBMCs, obtained around atezolizumab (anti-PD-L1) treatment. This TCR came from a man in his sixties or seventies with urothelial cancer. This receptor carries the CDR3 CASSPASGGAGGELFF. The DNA reads TGTGCCAGCTCACCAGCGAGCGGGGGAGCCGGCGGGGAGCTGTTTTTT.